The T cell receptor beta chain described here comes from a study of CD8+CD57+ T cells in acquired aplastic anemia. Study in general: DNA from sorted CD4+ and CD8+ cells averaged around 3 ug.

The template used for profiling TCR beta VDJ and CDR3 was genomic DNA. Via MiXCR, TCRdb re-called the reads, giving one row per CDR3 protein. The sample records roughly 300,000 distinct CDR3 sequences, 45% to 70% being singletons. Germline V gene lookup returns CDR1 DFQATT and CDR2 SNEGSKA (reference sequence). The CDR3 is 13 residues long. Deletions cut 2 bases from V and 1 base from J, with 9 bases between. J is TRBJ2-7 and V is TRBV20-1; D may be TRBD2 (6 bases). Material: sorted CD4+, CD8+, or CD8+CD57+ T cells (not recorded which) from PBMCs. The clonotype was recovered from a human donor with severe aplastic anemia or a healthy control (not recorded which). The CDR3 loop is CSARIAESYEQYF. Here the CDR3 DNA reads TGCAGTGCTAGAATAGCGGAATCCTACGAGCAGTACTTC.